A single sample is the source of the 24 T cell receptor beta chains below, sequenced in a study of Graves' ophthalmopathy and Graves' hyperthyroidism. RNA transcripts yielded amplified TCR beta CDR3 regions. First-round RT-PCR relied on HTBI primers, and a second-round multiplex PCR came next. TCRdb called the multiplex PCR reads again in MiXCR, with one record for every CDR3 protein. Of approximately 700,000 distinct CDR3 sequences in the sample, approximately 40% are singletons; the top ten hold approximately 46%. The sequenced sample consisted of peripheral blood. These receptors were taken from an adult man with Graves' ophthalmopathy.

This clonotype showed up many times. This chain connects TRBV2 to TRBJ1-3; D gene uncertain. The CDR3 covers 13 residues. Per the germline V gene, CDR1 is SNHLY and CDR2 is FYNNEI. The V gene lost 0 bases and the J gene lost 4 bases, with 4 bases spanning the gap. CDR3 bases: TGTGCCAGCAGTGAAGCGCTGGGAAACACCATATATTTT. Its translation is CASSEALGNTIYF.

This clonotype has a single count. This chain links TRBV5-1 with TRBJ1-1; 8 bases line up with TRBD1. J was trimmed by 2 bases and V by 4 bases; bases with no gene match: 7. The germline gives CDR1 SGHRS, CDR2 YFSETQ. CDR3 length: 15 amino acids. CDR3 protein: CASSAPDRVNTEAFF. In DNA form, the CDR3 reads TGCGCCAGCAGCGCCCCGGACAGGGTTAACACTGAAGCTTTCTTT.

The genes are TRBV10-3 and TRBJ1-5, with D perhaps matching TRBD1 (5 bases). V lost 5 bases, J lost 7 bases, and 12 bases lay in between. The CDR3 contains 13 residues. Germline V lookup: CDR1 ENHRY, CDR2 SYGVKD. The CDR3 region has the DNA TGTGCCATCAGTTCCAGGGAGGGGCAGCCCCAGCATTTT. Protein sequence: CAISSREGQPQHF.

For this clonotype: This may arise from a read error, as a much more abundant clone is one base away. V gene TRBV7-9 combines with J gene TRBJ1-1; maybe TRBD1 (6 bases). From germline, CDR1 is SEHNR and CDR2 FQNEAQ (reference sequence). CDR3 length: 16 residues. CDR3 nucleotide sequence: TGTGCCAGCAGCCCTAGGGGGGCAGGGATGAACACTAAAGCTTTCTTT. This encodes CASSPRGAGMNTKAFF. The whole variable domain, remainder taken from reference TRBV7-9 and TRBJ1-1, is DTGVSQNPRHKITKRGQNVTFRCDPISEHNRLYWYRQTLGQGPEFLTYFQNEAQLEKSRLLSDRFSAERPKGSFSTLEIQRTEQGDSAMYLCASSPRGAGMNTKAFFGQGTRLTVV.

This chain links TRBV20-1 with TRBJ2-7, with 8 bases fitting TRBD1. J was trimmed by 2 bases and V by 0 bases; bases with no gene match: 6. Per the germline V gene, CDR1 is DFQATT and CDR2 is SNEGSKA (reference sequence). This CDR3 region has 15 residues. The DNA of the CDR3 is TGCAGTGCTAGAGATCTAAGGACAGGGACCTACGAGCAGTACTTC. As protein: CSARDLRTGTYEQYF.

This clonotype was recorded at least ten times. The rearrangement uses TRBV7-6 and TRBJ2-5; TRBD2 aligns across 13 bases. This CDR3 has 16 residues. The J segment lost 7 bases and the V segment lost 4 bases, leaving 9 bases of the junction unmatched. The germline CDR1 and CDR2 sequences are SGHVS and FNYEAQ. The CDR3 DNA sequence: TGTGCCAGCAGCTCTCTCGACGGACTAGCGGGGGCGACCCAGTACTTC. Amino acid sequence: CASSSLDGLAGATQYF.

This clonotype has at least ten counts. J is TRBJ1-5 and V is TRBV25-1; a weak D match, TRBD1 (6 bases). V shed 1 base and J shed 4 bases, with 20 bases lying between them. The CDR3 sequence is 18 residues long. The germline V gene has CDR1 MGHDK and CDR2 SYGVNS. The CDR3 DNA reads TGTGCCAGCAGTGAATCGACGCAGACCAGGGGAAAGAATCAGCCCCAGCATTTT. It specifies CASSESTQTRGKNQPQHF.

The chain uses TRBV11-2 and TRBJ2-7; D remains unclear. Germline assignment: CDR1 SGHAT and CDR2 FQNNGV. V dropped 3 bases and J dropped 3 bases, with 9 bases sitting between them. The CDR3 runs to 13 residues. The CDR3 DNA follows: TGTGCCAGCAGCTTTGTCAGAAACTACGAGCAGTACGTC. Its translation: CASSFVRNYEQYV.

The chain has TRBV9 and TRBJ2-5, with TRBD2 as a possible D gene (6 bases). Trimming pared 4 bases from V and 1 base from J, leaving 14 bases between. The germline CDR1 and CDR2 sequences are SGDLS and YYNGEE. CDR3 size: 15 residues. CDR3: CASSPRGGTQETQYF. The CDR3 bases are TGTGCCAGCAGCCCTCGAGGAGGGACCCAAGAGACCCAGTACTTC.

The CDR3 is CASSHLGGYEQYF. The CDR3 coding sequence is TGTGCCAGCAGCCATTTGGGGGGTTACGAGCAGTACTTC. This chain links TRBV7-2 with TRBJ2-7, with D possibly matching TRBD2 (6 bases). CDR1 SGHTA and CDR2 FQGNSA come from the germline V gene. Trimming stripped 5 bases from V and 4 bases from J, with 12 bases between. The CDR3 has 13 amino acids.

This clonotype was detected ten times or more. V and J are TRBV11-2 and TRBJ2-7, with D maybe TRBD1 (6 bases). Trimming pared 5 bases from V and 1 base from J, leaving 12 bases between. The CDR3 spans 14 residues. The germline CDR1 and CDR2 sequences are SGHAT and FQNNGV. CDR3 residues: CASSPPGQSYEQYF. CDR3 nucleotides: TGTGCCAGCAGCCCTCCGGGACAATCCTACGAGCAGTACTTC.

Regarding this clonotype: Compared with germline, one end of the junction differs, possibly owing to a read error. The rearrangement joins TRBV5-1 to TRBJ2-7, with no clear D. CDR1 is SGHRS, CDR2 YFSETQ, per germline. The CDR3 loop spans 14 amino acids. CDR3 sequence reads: CASSFWISSYEQYF. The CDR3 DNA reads TGTGCCAGCAGCTTCTGGATAAGCTCCTACGAGCAGTACTTC.

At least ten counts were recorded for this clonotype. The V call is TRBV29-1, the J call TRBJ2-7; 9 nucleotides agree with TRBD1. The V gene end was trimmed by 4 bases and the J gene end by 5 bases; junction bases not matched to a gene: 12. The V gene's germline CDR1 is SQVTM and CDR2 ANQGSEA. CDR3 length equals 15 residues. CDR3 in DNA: TGCAGCGTTGTGGGGGGACAGGGAGCAACCCACGAGCAGTACTTC. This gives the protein CSVVGGQGATHEQYF.

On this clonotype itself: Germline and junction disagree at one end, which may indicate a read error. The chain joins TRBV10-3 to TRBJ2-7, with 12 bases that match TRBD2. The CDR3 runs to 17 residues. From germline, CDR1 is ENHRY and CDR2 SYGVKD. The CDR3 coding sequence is TGTGCCAGCAGTTCTCCCCGGACTAGCGGGAAGAGCTACGAGCAGTACTTC. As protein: CASSSPRTSGKSYEQYF.

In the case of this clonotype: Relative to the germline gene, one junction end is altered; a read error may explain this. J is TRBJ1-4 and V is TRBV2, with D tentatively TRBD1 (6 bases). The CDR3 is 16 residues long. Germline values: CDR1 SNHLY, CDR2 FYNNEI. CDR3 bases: TGTGCCAGCAGTGCCGAGGGGGTAGGGGCAAGCCAAAAACTGTCTTTT. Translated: CASSAEGVGASQKLSF.

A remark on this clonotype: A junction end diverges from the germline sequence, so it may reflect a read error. CDR3 amino acids: CASSPLGQGIDEQCF. The CDR3 DNA is TGTGCCAGCAGCCCGTTAGGGCAGGGAATTGACGAGCAGTGCTTC. This chain joins TRBV7-9 and TRBJ2-7; D possibly corresponds to TRBD1 (5 bases). The CDR3 length is 15 residues. Per the germline V gene, CDR1 is SEHNR and CDR2 is FQNEAQ (reference sequence). Full variable domain (rest looked up from reference TRBV7-9 and TRBJ2-7): DTGVSQNPRHKITKRGQNVTFRCDPISEHNRLYWYRQTLGQGPEFLTYFQNEAQLEKSRLLSDRFSAERPKGSFSTLEIQRTEQGDSAMYLCASSPLGQGIDEQCFGPGTRLTVT.

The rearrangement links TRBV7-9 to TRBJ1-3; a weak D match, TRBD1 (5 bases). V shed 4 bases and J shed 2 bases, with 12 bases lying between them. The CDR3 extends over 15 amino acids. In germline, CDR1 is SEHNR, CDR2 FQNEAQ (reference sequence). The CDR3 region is CASSSFQGPGNTIYF. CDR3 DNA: TGTGCCAGCAGCTCATTCCAGGGACCTGGAAACACCATATATTTT.

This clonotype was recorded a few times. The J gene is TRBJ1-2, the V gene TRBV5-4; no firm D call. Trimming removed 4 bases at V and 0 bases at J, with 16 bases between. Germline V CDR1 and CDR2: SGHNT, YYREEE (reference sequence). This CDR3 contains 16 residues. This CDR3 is CASSPSPGGSNYGYTF. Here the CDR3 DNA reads TGTGCCAGCAGCCCAAGCCCGGGCGGATCTAACTATGGCTACACCTTC.

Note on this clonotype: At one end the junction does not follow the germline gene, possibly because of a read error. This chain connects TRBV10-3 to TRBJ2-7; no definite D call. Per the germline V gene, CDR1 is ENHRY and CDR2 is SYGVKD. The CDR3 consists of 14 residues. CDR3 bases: TGTGCCAGCAGTTACTCGAGGCGCGGCTCTGGGCAGTACTTC. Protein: CASSYSRRGSGQYF.

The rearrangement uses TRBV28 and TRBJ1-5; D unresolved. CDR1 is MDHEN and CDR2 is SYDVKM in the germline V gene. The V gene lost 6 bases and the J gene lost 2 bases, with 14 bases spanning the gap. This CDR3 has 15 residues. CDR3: CASSPRGLGNQPQHF. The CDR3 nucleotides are TGTGCCAGCAGCCCACGGGGATTAGGCAATCAGCCCCAGCATTTT.

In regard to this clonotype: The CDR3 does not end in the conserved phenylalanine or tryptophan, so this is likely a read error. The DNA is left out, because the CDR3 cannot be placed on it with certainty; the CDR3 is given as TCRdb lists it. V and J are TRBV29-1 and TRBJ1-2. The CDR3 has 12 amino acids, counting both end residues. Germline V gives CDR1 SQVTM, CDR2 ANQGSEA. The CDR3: CSVGEFGGRASY.

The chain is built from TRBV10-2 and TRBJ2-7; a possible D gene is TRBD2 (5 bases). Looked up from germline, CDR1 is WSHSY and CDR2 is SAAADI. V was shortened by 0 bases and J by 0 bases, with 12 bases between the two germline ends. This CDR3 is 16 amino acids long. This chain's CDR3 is CASSESSRESSYEQYF. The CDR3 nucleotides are TGCGCCAGCAGTGAGTCTTCCCGGGAATCCTCCTACGAGCAGTACTTC.

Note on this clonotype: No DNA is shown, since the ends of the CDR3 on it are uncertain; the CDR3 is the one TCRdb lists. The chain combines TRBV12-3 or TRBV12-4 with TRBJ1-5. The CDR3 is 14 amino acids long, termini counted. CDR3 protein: CASSSSAGRQPQHF.

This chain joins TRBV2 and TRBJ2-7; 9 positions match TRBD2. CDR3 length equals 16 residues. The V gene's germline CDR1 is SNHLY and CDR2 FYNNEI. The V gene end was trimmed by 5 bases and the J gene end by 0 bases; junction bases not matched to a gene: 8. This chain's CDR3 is CASSPAGGPTSYEQYF. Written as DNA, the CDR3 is TGTGCCAGCAGTCCGGCGGGGGGGCCGACCTCCTACGAGCAGTACTTC.